This T cell receptor (beta chain) originates from a study of blood T cell repertoires in COVID-19 (dated by TCRdb to 2018 to 2020). For context, the study as a whole: Samples from collaborators originated in the United States, Italy and Spain and spanned both the acute and convalescent phases of COVID-19. Samples were obtained from the ongoing ImmuneRACE study (first 160 participants) and from about 1,300 subjects provided by 6 global collaborators. The repertoires were released in a freely available public database meant as a resource for research on the immune response to SARS-CoV-2. The sample metadata nearly always contained a de-identified subject ID, COVID-19 status, age in years and sex. Deeply sampled blood TCRbeta repertoires from subjects exposed to, actively infected with, or recovered from COVID-19 were included in the dataset. Where HLA class I and class II types were available, the types were taken from metadata supplied by the sample provider, not from assay-based typing. The material from the prospective study consisted of cDNA or gDNA derived from T cells, B-cell-depleted T cells, or PBMCs.

The immunoSEQ Assay, a bias-controlled multiplex PCR, was used to amplify TCRbeta CDR3 regions from genomic DNA. The authors' analysis ran thus. Nucleated cell counts per sample were estimated from amplification of reference gene primers within the assay. To quantify the absolute abundance of each unique TCRbeta CDR3 rearrangement, sequence reads were collapsed and filtered. For each sample, productive Simpson clonality was calculated as the square root of Simpson's diversity index over productive rearrangements. This immuneACCESS table, as held by TCRdb, lists in-frame sequences with V and J called but not all clones. Of the missing ones, under half trace to an unresolved V gene in checked studies; the others have no known cause. For V, J and clone size, that table is used; D and trimming come from the DNA. The sample table records 55,000 to 75,000 clones; 85% to 90% of these occur just once. The top ten clonotypes cover around 7.7% of the sample.

Broader findings and caveats from the paper: Clinical and demographic metadata were provided uncurated, with the amount varying by source and participant.

Collaborating institutions collected whole blood in K2EDTA tubes following their own protocols. For TCRbeta analysis, collaborator samples were shipped as frozen whole blood, as isolated PBMCs, or as DNA extracted from either sample type. A note on this clone: The antigen it recognizes is unknown. The sample holds no much larger clone one base away, and base qualities are not on file.

Sequencing was performed on peripheral blood. The receptor's source is a human donor with active COVID-19. The donor label of this sample is uncertain.

The CDR3 protein: CASGGGSHSGANVLTF. The sequenced DNA is TGCGCCAGCGGCGGGGGCAGCCACTCTGGGGCCAACGTCCTGACTTTC. The sequence links TRBV4-3 to TRBJ2-6, and perhaps TRBD2 as D gene, on 7 matching bases. Relative to germline, V is 8 bases shorter and J is 0 bases shorter, with 14 bases between their ends. The CDR3 spans 16 residues, from the cysteine through the phenylalanine. CDR3 DNA only is kept here, 48 bases in frame from base 1. CDR1 and CDR2 (LGHNA, YSLEER) derive from the germline V gene.